This T cell receptor (beta chain) was recorded in a study of blood T cell repertoires in COVID-19. The age range of participants was 18 to 89 years, with residence in about two dozen US areas. Researchers sorted participants into cohorts using their self-reported clinical history. Germline V gene data show CDR1 as LNHDA and CDR2 as SQIVND (reference sequence). CDR3 length: 14 amino acids. The junction had 2 bases not matched to a gene; V was cut back by 2 bases and J by 2 bases. This clone was observed a handful of times. Source study methods: Amplification of reference gene primers provided the estimated nucleated cell counts. Measured with immunoSEQ multiplex PCR; TCRdb has only the in-frame clones, and not every one. That table supplies the V and J calls and clone size; D and trimming were determined from the DNA. Of over 250,000 clones listed, about four fifths were seen once; the top ten hold around 5%.

Sequenced: PBMCs or T cells enriched from blood (not recorded which). The receptor's source is a man in his forties who had been exposed to COVID-19. This chain joins TRBV19 and TRBJ2-7, with 8 bases aligning to TRBD1. In nucleotides, the CDR3 is TGTGCCAGTAGTATAATGGGACAGGCCTACGAGCAGTACTTC. It encodes CASSIMGQAYEQYF.